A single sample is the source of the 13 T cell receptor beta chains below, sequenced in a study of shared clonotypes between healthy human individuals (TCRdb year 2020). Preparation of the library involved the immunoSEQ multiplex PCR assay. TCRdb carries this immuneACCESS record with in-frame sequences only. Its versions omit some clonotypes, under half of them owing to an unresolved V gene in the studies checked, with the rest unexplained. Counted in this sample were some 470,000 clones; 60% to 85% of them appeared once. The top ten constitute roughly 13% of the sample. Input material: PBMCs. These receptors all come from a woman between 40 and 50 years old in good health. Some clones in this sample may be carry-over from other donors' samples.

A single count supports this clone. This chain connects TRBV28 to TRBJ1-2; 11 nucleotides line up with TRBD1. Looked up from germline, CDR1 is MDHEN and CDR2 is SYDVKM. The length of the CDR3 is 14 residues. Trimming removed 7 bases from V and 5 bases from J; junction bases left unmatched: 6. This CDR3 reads CASTPGTGGYGYTF. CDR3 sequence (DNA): TGTGCCAGCACCCCCGGGACAGGGGGTTATGGCTACACCTTC.

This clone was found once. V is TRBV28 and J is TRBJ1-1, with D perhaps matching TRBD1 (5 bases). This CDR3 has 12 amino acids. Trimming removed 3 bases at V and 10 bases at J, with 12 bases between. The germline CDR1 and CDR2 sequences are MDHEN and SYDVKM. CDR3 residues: CASSLRQGTAFF. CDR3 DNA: TGTGCCAGCAGTTTGCGTCAGGGAACAGCTTTCTTT.

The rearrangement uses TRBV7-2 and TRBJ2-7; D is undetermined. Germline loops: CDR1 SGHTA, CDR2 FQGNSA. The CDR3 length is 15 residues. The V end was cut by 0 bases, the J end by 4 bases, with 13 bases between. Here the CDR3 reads CASSLARDRDYEQYF. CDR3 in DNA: TGTGCCAGCAGCTTAGCGCGAGATAGGGATTACGAGCAGTACTTC.

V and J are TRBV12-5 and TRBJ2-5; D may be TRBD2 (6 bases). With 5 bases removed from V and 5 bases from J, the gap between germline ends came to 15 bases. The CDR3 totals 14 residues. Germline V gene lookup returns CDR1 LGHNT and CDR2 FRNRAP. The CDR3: CASGNGGPGETQYF. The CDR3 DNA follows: TGTGCTAGTGGTAATGGAGGGCCGGGGGAGACCCAGTACTTC.

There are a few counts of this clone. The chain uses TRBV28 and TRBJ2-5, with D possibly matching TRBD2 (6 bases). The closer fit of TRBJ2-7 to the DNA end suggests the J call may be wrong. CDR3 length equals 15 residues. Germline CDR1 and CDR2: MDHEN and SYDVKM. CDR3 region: CASSQGASVVYEQYF. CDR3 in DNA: TGTGCCAGCAGCCAGGGTGCTAGCGTCGTATACGAGCAGTACTTC.

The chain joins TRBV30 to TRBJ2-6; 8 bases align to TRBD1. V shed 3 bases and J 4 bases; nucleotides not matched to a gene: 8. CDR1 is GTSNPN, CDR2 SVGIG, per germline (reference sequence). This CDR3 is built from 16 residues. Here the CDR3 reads CAWRRSGGGGANVLTF. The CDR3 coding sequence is TGTGCCTGGAGACGATCAGGGGGCGGAGGGGCCAACGTCCTGACTTTC.

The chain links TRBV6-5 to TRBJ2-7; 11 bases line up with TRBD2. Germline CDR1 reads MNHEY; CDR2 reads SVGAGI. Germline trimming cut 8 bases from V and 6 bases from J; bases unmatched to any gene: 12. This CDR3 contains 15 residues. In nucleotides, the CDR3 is TGTGCCAGCCGAATAGTAGCGGGAGGGAGTGGCGAGCAGTACTTC. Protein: CASRIVAGGSGEQYF.

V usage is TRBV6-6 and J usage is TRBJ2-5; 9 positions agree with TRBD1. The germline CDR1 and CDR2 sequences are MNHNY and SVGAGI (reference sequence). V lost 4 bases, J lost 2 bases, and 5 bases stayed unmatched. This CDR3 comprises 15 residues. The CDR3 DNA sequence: TGTGCCAGCAGTTCGACAGGGGGGGGACAAGAGACCCAGTACTTC. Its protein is CASSSTGGGQETQYF.

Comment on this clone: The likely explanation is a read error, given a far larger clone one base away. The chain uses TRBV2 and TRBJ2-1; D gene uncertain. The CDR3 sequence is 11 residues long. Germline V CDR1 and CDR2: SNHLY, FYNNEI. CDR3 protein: CASTPTVERFF. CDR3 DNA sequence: TGTGCCAGCACCCCGACGGTTGAGCGGTTCTTC.

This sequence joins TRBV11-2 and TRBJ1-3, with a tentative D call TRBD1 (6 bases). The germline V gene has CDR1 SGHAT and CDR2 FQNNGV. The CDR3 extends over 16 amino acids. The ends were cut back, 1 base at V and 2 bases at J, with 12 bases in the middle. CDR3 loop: CASSLAPAGAGNTIYF. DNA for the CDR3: TGTGCCAGCAGCTTAGCCCCCGCAGGGGCTGGAAACACCATATATTTT.

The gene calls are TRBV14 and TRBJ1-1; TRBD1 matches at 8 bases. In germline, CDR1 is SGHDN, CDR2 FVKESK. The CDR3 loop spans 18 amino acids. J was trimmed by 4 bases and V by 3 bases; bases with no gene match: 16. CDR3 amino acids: CASSQSRDRIGGVTEAFF. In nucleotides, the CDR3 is TGTGCCAGCAGCCAGTCCCGGGACAGGATTGGGGGAGTCACTGAAGCTTTCTTT.

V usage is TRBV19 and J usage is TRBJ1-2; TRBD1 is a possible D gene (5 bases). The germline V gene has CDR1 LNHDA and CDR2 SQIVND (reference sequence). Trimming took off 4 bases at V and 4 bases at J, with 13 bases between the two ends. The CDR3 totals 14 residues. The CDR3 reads CASSKGPDRYGYTF. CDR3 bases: TGTGCCAGTAGTAAGGGACCGGACCGCTATGGCTACACCTTC.

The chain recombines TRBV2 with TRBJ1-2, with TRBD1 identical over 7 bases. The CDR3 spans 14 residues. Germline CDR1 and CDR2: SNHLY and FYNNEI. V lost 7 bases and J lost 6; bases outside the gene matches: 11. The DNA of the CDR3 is TGTGCCAGCATCTATGGGGGGACAGCAAATGGCTACACCTTC. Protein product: CASIYGGTANGYTF.